This T cell receptor beta chain was found in a study of blood T cell repertoires in COVID-19. V shed 4 bases and J shed 2 bases, with 11 bases lying between them. The CDR3 spans 14 residues. The germline gives CDR1 LNHDA, CDR2 SQIVND (reference sequence). TCRdb's table, derived via immunoSEQ multiplex PCR, lists solely in-frame clones and lacks some. The sample gives around 35,000 clones, around 83% of which show up once; about 7% is in the top ten. The V call is TRBV19, the J call TRBJ1-2, with no clear D. Input material: peripheral blood. The sequence came from a human donor in a cohort sampled during active COVID-19. In DNA, the CDR3 is TGTGCCAGTAGTAAAAAGAGTGTCAACTATGGCTACACCTTC. Encoded protein: CASSKKSVNYGYTF. The whole variable domain, remainder taken from reference TRBV19 and TRBJ1-2, is DGGITQSPKYLFRKEGQNVTLSCEQNLNHDAMYWYRQDPGQGLRLIYYSQIVNDFQKGDIAEGYSVSREKKESFPLTVTSAQKNPTAFYLCASSKKSVNYGYTFGSGTRLTVV.